This entry features one TCR beta chain sequence. These data come from a study of T-cell reconstitution after alpha-beta-depleted transplantation in children. As it was prepared, the TCRbeta library received unique molecular identifiers. TCRdb re-derived calls from the PCR reads in MiXCR, one entry per CDR3 protein. The sample has about 690,000 distinct CDR3 sequences, 15% to 20% seen once. The CDR3 totals 15 residues. V lost 6 bases and J 8 bases, leaving 25 bases between the germline ends. From germline, CDR1 is DFQATT and CDR2 SNEGSKA (reference sequence). The material sequenced was PBMCs from the stem cell graft donor, taken from the stem cell graft. This sequence originates from a human donor who donated a stem cell graft to a child with acute myeloid leukemia. The chain employs TRBV20-1 and TRBJ1-2; maybe TRBD1 (5 bases). CDR3 in amino acids: CSAPNRGTLEGGYTF. The CDR3 DNA follows: TGCAGTGCCCCCAACCGGGGCACACTCGAAGGAGGCTACACCTTC.